The 15 T cell receptor beta chains presented below share a single source sample, sequenced in a study of T cells after yellow fever vaccination. TCRdb passed the 5' RACE reads through MiXCR, listing each CDR3 protein once. The sample has 620,000 or so distinct CDR3 sequences; 17% are singletons. Sequenced here: PBMCs, sampled about 5 days after the first yellow fever vaccination. The receptors here all came from a man aged 18 to 30 who received the YFV17D yellow fever vaccine.

In its sample, this clonotype was seen a few times. The gene calls are TRBV20-1 and TRBJ2-5; D may be TRBD1 (6 bases). Trimming took 6 bases from V and 1 from J, leaving 15 bases between them. The CDR3 sequence is 14 residues long. The germline gives CDR1 DFQATT, CDR2 SNEGSKA (reference sequence). CDR3 region: CSATLGASQETQYF. In DNA, the CDR3 is TGCAGTGCAACCCTGGGGGCGAGCCAAGAGACCCAGTACTTC.

This clonotype was seen a few times. The V and J genes are TRBV6-5 and TRBJ1-5; tentatively, D is TRBD1 (6 bases). The CDR3 sequence is 15 residues long. V lost 2 bases, J lost 2 bases, and 10 bases lay in between. Germline V gene lookup returns CDR1 MNHEY and CDR2 SVGAGI. For the CDR3, the DNA is TGTGCCAGCAGTTACGGAGGGGGTCGCAATCAGCCCCAGCATTTT. Translated, it gives CASSYGGGRNQPQHF.

The sample holds a few counts of this clonotype. The chain has TRBV6-5 and TRBJ1-6; the D is unclear. This CDR3 has 17 amino acids. Germline V gene lookup returns CDR1 MNHEY and CDR2 SVGAGI. The germline V and J ends were trimmed by 0 bases and 6 bases, with 15 bases remaining between them. The CDR3 is CASSYSRQEYSNSPLHF. CDR3 in DNA: TGTGCCAGCAGTTACTCCCGGCAGGAGTACTCTAATTCACCCCTCCACTTT.

The table lists this clonotype with a few counts. The rearrangement joins TRBV7-9 to TRBJ2-5, with TRBD1 matching over 7 bases. The germline V gene has CDR1 SEHNR and CDR2 FQNEAQ (reference sequence). Trimming took 2 bases from V and 5 from J; bases not matched to a gene: 5. This CDR3 region has 14 residues. CDR3 region: CASSLIGQEETQYF. The CDR3 nucleotides read TGTGCCAGCAGCTTAATTGGACAGGAGGAGACCCAGTACTTC. Full variable domain (missing parts from reference TRBV7-9 and TRBJ2-5): DTGVSQNPRHKITKRGQNVTFRCDPISEHNRLYWYRQTLGQGPEFLTYFQNEAQLEKSRLLSDRFSAERPKGSFSTLEIQRTEQGDSAMYLCASSLIGQEETQYFGPGTRLLVL.

The chain is built from TRBV7-2 and TRBJ2-7; D is ambiguous. V was clipped by 5 bases and J by 2 bases, with 13 bases between them. Germline V gene lookup returns CDR1 SGHTA and CDR2 FQGNSA. This CDR3 is built from 14 residues. In nucleotides, the CDR3 is TGTGCCAGCAGCCCCCGTGTAGGGCCCTACGAGCAGTACGTC. It specifies CASSPRVGPYEQYV.

The chain recombines TRBV12-3 or TRBV12-4 with TRBJ2-7, with TRBD2 matching over 7 bases. The CDR3 loop spans 15 amino acids. V lost 6 bases and J lost 0; bases outside the gene matches: 8. For the CDR3, the DNA is TGTGCCAGCAGCCCGACTAGCCTGAGCTCCTACGAGCAGTACTTC. It is translated as CASSPTSLSSYEQYF.

This clonotype turned up a few times. The CDR3, as DNA: TGCAGTGCAGATCAGGGATTCTCCTATAATTCACCCCTCCACTTT. This sequence encodes CSADQGFSYNSPLHF. The J gene is TRBJ1-6, the V gene TRBV20-1; possibly TRBD1 for D (5 bases). Germline assignment: CDR1 DFQATT and CDR2 SNEGSKA (reference sequence). The CDR3 contains 15 residues. Between the trimmed V and J ends, which lost 6 bases and 0 bases, there was a span of 12 bases.

This chain joins TRBV12-3 or TRBV12-4 and TRBJ1-2; 7 bases fit TRBD1. The J segment lost 7 bases and the V segment lost 6 bases, leaving 2 bases of the junction unmatched. This CDR3 is 11 amino acids long. The CDR3 sequence: CASRGGFGYTF. The DNA for the CDR3 is TGTGCCAGCAGAGGGGGCTTTGGCTACACCTTC.

For this clonotype: The junction departs from the called germline gene at one end, perhaps through a read error. The chain links TRBV5-1 to TRBJ2-7, with TRBD2 matching 10 bases. The CDR3 loop spans 15 amino acids. Germline values: CDR1 SGHRS, CDR2 YFSETQ. The CDR3 DNA reads as TGCTCCAGCAGCTTCAGCGGGGGGGAGCCCTACGAGCAGTACTTC. Amino acids: CSSSFSGGEPYEQYF.

V gene TRBV12-3 or TRBV12-4 combines with J gene TRBJ1-6; TRBD1 agrees at 8 bases. V shed 6 bases, J shed 8 bases, and the junction held 15 bases outside the gene matches. The CDR3 is 17 amino acids. The chain's CDR3 is CASSREHTGTGYSPLHF. CDR3 bases: TGTGCCAGCAGCCGGGAACACACCGGGACAGGTTATTCACCCCTCCACTTT.

This clonotype was picked up a small number of times. The V call is TRBV7-9, the J call TRBJ2-2, with TRBD1 as a possible D gene (6 bases). In germline, CDR1 is SEHNR, CDR2 FQNEAQ (reference sequence). Deletions cut 1 base from V and 0 bases from J, with 6 bases between. This CDR3 region has 15 residues. The CDR3 nucleotides read TGTGCCAGCAGCTTAGAGGGGGCGAACACCGGGGAGCTGTTTTTT. It specifies CASSLEGANTGELFF.

This clonotype was picked up a small number of times. The genes are TRBV11-1 and TRBJ2-3; 8 nucleotides agree with TRBD2. J lost 3 bases, V lost 3 bases, and 14 bases had no gene match. Germline V gene sequence: CDR1 SGHAT, CDR2 FQDESV (reference sequence). The CDR3 consists of 18 residues. Here the CDR3 DNA reads TGTGCCAGCAGCTTGCGGAGACTAGCGTCGGGGTTAACAGATACGCAGTATTTT. Its translation is CASSLRRLASGLTDTQYF. The complete variable domain, with remaining parts taken from reference TRBV11-1 and TRBJ2-3, reads EAEVAQSPRYKITEKSQAVAFWCDPISGHATLYWYRQILGQGPELLVQFQDESVVDDSQLPKDRFSAERLKGVDSTLKIQPAELGDSAMYLCASSLRRLASGLTDTQYFGPGTRLTVL.

The gene calls are TRBV7-2 and TRBJ2-3; 11 nucleotides align to TRBD2. After removal of 5 bases from V and 2 bases from J, the junction contained 6 bases not matched to a gene. Germline assignment: CDR1 SGHTA and CDR2 FQGNSA. The CDR3 has 16 residues. The CDR3: CASSPRTSGFTDTQYF. The CDR3 bases are TGTGCCAGCAGCCCGAGGACTAGCGGGTTCACAGATACGCAGTATTTT.

This chain uses TRBV5-1 with TRBJ2-1; D is ambiguous. CDR3 length: 13 residues. The V end was cut by 2 bases, the J end by 9 bases, with 12 bases between. The germline CDR1 and CDR2 sequences are SGHRS and YFSETQ. CDR3 residues: CASSFPSTLEQFF. DNA for the CDR3: TGCGCCAGCAGCTTTCCGAGCACCCTTGAGCAGTTCTTC.

The sample holds a few counts of this clonotype. The V and J genes are TRBV28 and TRBJ2-3; tentative D call: TRBD1 (6 bases). Trimming took off 7 bases at V and 7 bases at J, with 18 bases between the two ends. The CDR3 is 14 residues long. In germline, CDR1 is MDHEN, CDR2 SYDVKM. The CDR3 region has the DNA TGTGCCAGCACCCAGGGGACCCCCGTTCATACGCAGTATTTT. Amino acid sequence: CASTQGTPVHTQYF. The full variable domain, rest sourced from reference TRBV28 and TRBJ2-3, is DVKVTQSSRYLVKRTGEKVFLECVQDMDHENMFWYRQDPGLGLRLIYFSYDVKMKEKGDIPEGYSVSREKKERFSLILESASTNQTSMYLCASTQGTPVHTQYFGPGTRLTVL.